The present entry profiles one T cell receptor (beta chain) with its context. As yet, its antigen is unknown. This entry comes from a study of shared clonotypes between healthy human individuals. Profiling relied on immunoSEQ multiplex PCR, and the TCRdb table lists in-frame clones only, not all of them. Of some 1.5 million clones in the sample, about 96% were seen once. Splitting of CD4+ cells produced CD45RA+ naive and CD45RA-negative memory subsets. This CDR3 has 12 amino acids. The V gene's germline CDR1 is MNHEY and CDR2 SVGAGI. Trimming pared 7 bases from V and 5 bases from J, leaving 11 bases between. Study-level findings and limits: It was the few donors that limited the genetic and exposure-history diversity represented.

This clonotype was obtained from a man aged 30 to 39 in good health. The chain carries TRBV6-5 and TRBJ2-5, with D uncertain. The sample comprised naive CD4+ T cells sorted from blood. Subset denoted: CD45RA+ positively selected. The CDR3, as DNA: TGTGCCAGCAAGTCGATAAGGGAGACCCAGTACTTC. Its translation is CASKSIRETQYF.